One TCR beta chain is described in this entry. The sample holds one count of this clone. The antigen this receptor binds is unknown. Per-base qualities were not stored, and no clone one base away is much larger. The cohort comprised some 700 healthy bone marrow donors. At the time of sampling, all cohort members were nominally healthy, though unrecorded immune exposures were likely present. The donor tested CMV seronegative and was one of the 352 seronegative cohort members. A peripheral blood sample was collected from each donor, and TCR beta sequencing was performed on peripheral blood mononuclear cells. The Qiagen DNeasy Blood Extraction Kit was used to extract genomic DNA from the blood cell samples. This entry is derived from a study of cytomegalovirus exposure and HLA in healthy donors (dated by TCRdb to 2015 to 2018). About the full investigation: An earlier analysis of approximately 590 of the donors reported roughly 300 Gb of sequence data and 120 million or so unique TCR beta sequences from about 179 million T cells. An early release covering about 600 HLA-typed donors comprised about 300 gigabases of sequencing data and 65 million to 100 million unique TCR sequences. Among the roughly 390 genotyped donors, approximately 76% belonged to the genetic ancestry cluster associated with self-reported Caucasian donors. The study was designed to test whether signatures of past pathogen exposure could be identified by cataloging public T cell receptors. The study used immunosequencing to profile the T cell repertoires of 666 subjects and linked those repertoires to cytomegalovirus serostatus. In addition to the first cohort of several hundred subjects, a separate validation cohort of around 110 different subjects was used. High-throughput TCR immunosequencing, statistical association of individual TCRs with disease status, and machine learning were combined to predict cytomegalovirus infection status. A later analysis re-analyzed previously published TCR beta repertoires from about 600 donors and added high-resolution HLA genotyping to study TCR occurrence patterns. Rather than using new phenotypic data, the later analysis identified candidate immune exposures from TCR beta sequences and from how often those sequences occurred across donors. An earlier analysis of around 540 of the donors applied high-throughput TCR beta sequencing to assess whether each TCR beta V gene segment acted as functional or pseudogenic. Donor age, sex, ethnicity and CMV serostatus were collected together with the repertoire data. A later genetic analysis took genome-wide SNP genotypes for 398 of the 666 donors and used that subset as a discovery cohort. Every discovery cohort repertoire had been produced on one sequencing platform. HLA typing covered class I and class II loci at four-digit resolution. The number of donors typed differed by locus, with roughly 620-630 for A, B, C, DRB1 and DQB1, approximately 500 for DQA1, 600 to 610 for DPA1, and about 450 for DPB1. Roughly 5 DR-DQ haplotypes were handled as single units for association and clustering, since linkage in the cohort was strong. On average, roughly 200,000 unique TCR beta nucleotide sequences were sequenced per donor among fewer than 500 genotyped donors of the cohort, with around 19% of those sequences being non-productive.

Library prep was done by the immunoSEQ multiplex PCR assay. The multiplex PCR relied on a mix of 60 forward primers for TCR Vbeta segments and 13 reverse primers for TCR Jbeta segments. The CDR3 region of rearranged TCR beta genes was amplified from genomic DNA by a multiplex PCR assay. On the Illumina HiSeq System, the amplified TCR beta libraries were sequenced as 87-base-pair reads. Per the original workflow: In a later analysis, some 80 million unique TCR beta chains were counted across the 650 to 700 repertoires, and roughly 9.9 million of these chains were shared by at least two donors. Raw reads were error-corrected and collapsed into unique sequences with a nearest-neighbor algorithm that merged closely related sequences to remove PCR and sequencing errors. CDR3 sequences were aligned to IMGT reference sequences to assign V, D and J gene segments. Each retained sequence needed at least a six-nucleotide match to both a V gene segment and a J gene segment. Rearrangements were called productive when the CDR3 lacked stop codons and stayed in frame with V and J; all others were non-productive. Following IMGT convention, CDR3 was defined as the stretch from the second conserved V-encoded cysteine to the conserved J-encoded phenylalanine. Sequences without an unambiguous match to a single V gene segment were excluded from the earlier analysis of 450 to 750 of the donors. In an earlier analysis of 587 of the donors, a V segment was called functional when productive rearrangements were above 56.7%, and segregating when the standard deviation between donors exceeded 5%. A statistical classification framework was developed to diagnose cytomegalovirus status using the catalog of TCR beta chain sequences. A later analysis assigned V and J genes by comparing TCR nucleotide sequences with IMGT/GENE-DB human TR gene sequences. A later analysis assigned CDR3 sequences and most-parsimonious VDJ recombination scenarios with the TCRdist pipeline. In a later analysis, every TCR beta chain was defined by the combination of its CDR3 amino acid sequence and its V-gene family, and reads without a unique V-gene family were dropped. A later analysis removed 500 to 650 highly shared, low-generation-probability nucleotide sequences to deal with suspected cross-contamination and a sequencing artifact. For each public chain, a later analysis derived a clonal expansion index from normalized ranks of inferred template counts within each repertoire. In a later analysis, generation probabilities were computed using a VDJ recombination model fitted to out-of-frame rearrangements, and the results were checked against IGoR. In a later analysis, hypergeometric tests were used to score TCR-TCR, TCR-HLA and TCR-CMV co-occurrence, with a repertoire-size bias correction applied to TCR pairs. False discovery rates were estimated in a later analysis by permuting HLA or CMV assignments 20 times. In a later analysis, co-occurring TCRs were grouped using DBSCAN, with TCRdist sequence similarity added in when clustering inside HLA-allele-positive subsets. Repertoires with fewer than 30,000 or more than 120,000 public chains were left out of co-occurrence clustering, as were four to six repertoires with anomalous nucleotide sharing. TCRdb provides this immuneACCESS table in a form limited to in-frame rearrangements. Some clones are lacking; in checked studies, under half of them reflect an unresolved V gene, and why the rest are absent is not known. V and J calls plus clone size are reproduced from that table; the DNA served to infer D and trimming. The sample table shows 150,000 to 200,000 clones, and 70% to 80% are seen once. Around 1.4% of the sample comes from the top ten.

General study outcomes and caveats: According to a later analysis, parvovirus B19, influenza, CMV and Epstein-Barr virus appeared linked to several top co-occurrence clusters. Linkage disequilibrium might explain the correlated functional status among segregating V segments, but an unknown experimental factor could not be ruled out. A later genetic analysis reported fewer N-insertions in productive TCRs among donors in an Asian-associated ancestry cluster than the approximately 700-donor mean. According to a later analysis, most CMV-associated TCR beta chains appeared to be HLA-restricted, and the HLA associations seemed to be driven largely by CMV exposure. In this cohort, only TCR beta chains were sequenced, and detectable features were limited by the absence of alpha or paired-chain data. A cluster of highly shared sequence variants was judged likely to be a technical artifact of the sequencing pipeline. Cytomegalovirus status was reported to be diagnosed by the classifier with high specificity and sensitivity in both the original and validation cohorts. Three of the identified cytomegalovirus-associated TCR beta chains were confirmed in vitro to be specific for cytomegalovirus antigens. In the study, around 160 TCR beta chains were listed as associated with cytomegalovirus. The authors suggested that the approach could potentially be generalized to other disease states and immunological phenotypes. A later genetic analysis associated a missense DCLRE1C variant with V-gene and J-gene trimming of TCR beta chains, and an independent cohort replicated the association. Because counts were too low, under 20 rarely observed V segments, including chromosome 9 orphons, were left out of the earlier analysis of approximately 500 of the donors. An earlier analysis of roughly 570 of the donors showed that most TCR beta V segments appeared in productive rearrangements either about 87% or about 30% of the time, which broadly matched IMGT annotations. Most TCR sequences were seen in very few donors, while some public TCRs were found in many individuals. For the cohort, immune exposure information was limited to CMV serostatus. A further reported finding was that TCR beta sequences accurately predicted the HLA-A and HLA-B alleles for most subjects in the first cohort. Because HLA typing was unavailable for some donors at each locus, only the typed subset was used in association tests. At a false discovery rate of 0.05, a later analysis linked 16,951 TCR beta sequences to specific HLA alleles. Assigning TCR associations to individual alleles was difficult when HLA alleles, especially DR and DQ, strongly co-occurred. In a later analysis, HLA-associated TCR beta chains were found to be more clonally expanded and to have lower generation probabilities than equally common non-associated chains. Roughly uniform sequencing depth across donors was assumed in presence/absence analyses, although this assumption may not hold. In a later analysis, the rate of TCR association differed among HLA loci, with DRB1 alleles having the most associated TCRs and HLA-C alleles having the fewest.

The sequence was collected from a woman aged 50 to 60 in good health and CMV-seronegative. What was sequenced was PBMCs.

The sequenced DNA is TGTGCCAGCAGTCCACCAGGGGCAGGATCCTACGAGCAGTACTTC. The translation is CASSPPGAGSYEQYF. Recombination linked TRBV27 to TRBJ2-7; TRBD1 is perhaps the D gene, given 6 matching bases. V is cut by 5 bases and J by 1 base, and the space between the germline ends is 15 bases. CDR1 and CDR2, looked up from the germline V gene (reference sequence), are MNHEY and SMNVEV. Inclusive of the bounding cysteine and phenylalanine, the CDR3 is 15 residues long. Just the 45-base CDR3 DNA is kept, in frame starting at base 1.